This TCR beta chain emerged from a study of blood T cell repertoires in COVID-19. Study context: Acute-phase and convalescent COVID-19 samples originated in the United States, Italy and Spain. From T cells, B-cell-depleted T cells, or PBMCs came the material, which was cDNA or gDNA.

CDR3 size: 14 residues. Germline loops: CDR1 SGHDN, CDR2 FVKESK. Trimming removed 1 base from V and 10 bases from J, with 11 bases in between. Per the authors' pipeline: Reference gene primer amplification gave nucleated cell count estimates. Produced via immunoSEQ multiplex PCR; TCRdb's table is partial and in-frame only. From that table come the V and J calls and clone size; the DNA was used to work out D and trimming. This table holds 150,000 to 200,000 clones, 70% to 90% found once. Seattle-derived patients entered the study during active infection and were followed longitudinally. The V gene is TRBV14, the J gene TRBJ1-6, with D perhaps matching TRBD1 (5 bases). The receptor's source is a man between 60 and 75 years old with COVID-19, enrolled during active disease. Material: peripheral blood. The CDR3 sequence: CASSQAEGVSPLHF. CDR3 bases: TGTGCCAGCAGCCAAGCCGAAGGGGTCTCACCCCTCCACTTT.